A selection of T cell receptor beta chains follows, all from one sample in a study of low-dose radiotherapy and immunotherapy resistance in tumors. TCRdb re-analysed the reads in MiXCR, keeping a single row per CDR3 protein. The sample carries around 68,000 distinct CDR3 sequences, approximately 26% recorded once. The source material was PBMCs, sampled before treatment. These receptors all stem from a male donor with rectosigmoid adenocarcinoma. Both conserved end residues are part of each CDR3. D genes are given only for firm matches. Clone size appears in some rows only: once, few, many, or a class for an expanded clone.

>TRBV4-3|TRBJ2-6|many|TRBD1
TGCGCCAGCAGCCAACAGCCCGGCGGACAGGGAATATCTGGGGCCAACGTCCTGACTTTC
CASSQQPGGQGISGANVLTF
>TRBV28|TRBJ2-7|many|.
TGTGCCAGCAGTTTCCGTCACAGGGTTGACGAGCAGTACTTC
CASSFRHRVDEQYF
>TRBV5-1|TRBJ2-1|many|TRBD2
TGCGCCAGCAGCTTGGTATTAGCGGGCAATGAGCAGTTCTTC
CASSLVLAGNEQFF
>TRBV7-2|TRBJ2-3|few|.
TGTGCCAGCAGCTTAGCATCTGTGGATACGCAGTATTTT
CASSLASVDTQYF
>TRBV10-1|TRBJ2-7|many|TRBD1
TGCGCCAGCAGACTCGGACAGGAGGCTTCCTACGAGCAGTACTTC
CASRLGQEASYEQYF
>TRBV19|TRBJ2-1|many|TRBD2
TGTGCCAGTAGTGCCCACGGGACTAGCGGGAGCAATGAGCAGTTCTTC
CASSAHGTSGSNEQFF
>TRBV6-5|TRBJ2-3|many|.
TGTGCCAGCAGTCAAGGGGGTGATACGCAGTATTTT
CASSQGGDTQYF
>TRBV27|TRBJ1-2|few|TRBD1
TGTGCCAGCAGTAGAAAATGGGACAGCCACTATGGCTACACCTTC
CASSRKWDSHYGYTF
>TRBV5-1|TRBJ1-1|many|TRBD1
TGCGCCAGCAGCTTGCGCAGGGGGCTTGAGAGGAACACTGAAGCTTTCTTT
CASSLRRGLERNTEAFF
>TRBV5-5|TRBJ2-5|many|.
TGTGCCAGCAGCTTCAGGGGAATCGGGGGAGAGACCCAGTACTTC
CASSFRGIGGETQYF
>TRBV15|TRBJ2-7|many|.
TGTGCCACCAGCAGAGATGTGGCGGGGGCTCTATACGAGCAGTACTTC
CATSRDVAGALYEQYF
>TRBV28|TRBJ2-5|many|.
TGTGCCAGCAGTTTTAAGGCGGTTAGTGCGAGGGCCTCAGGGACCCAGTACTTC
CASSFKAVSARASGTQYF
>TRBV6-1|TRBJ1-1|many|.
TGTGCCAGCAGTGATCGCGTTGTGAGGACTGAAGCTTTCTTT
CASSDRVVRTEAFF
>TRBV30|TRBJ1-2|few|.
TGTGCCTGGCAGGGAAACTATGGCTACACCTTC
CAWQGNYGYTF
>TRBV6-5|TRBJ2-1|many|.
TGTGCCAGCAGTTACTACGGGTCCAATGAGCAGTTCTTC
CASSYYGSNEQFF
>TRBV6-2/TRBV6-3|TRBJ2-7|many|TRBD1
TGTGCCAGCAGCCTTTCCGGGGGGACAGGGTCCATCTACGAGCAGTACTTC
CASSLSGGTGSIYEQYF
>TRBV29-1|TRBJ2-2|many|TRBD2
TGCAGCGCCGCGAAGCGGGATAACACCGGGGAGCTGTTTTTT
CSAAKRDNTGELFF
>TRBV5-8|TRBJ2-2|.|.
TGTGCCAGCAGCTTGCGGAACACCGGGGAGCTGTTTTTT
CASSLRNTGELFF
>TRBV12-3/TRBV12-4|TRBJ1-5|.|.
TGTGCCAGCAGTCCCGATGGGAGGCATAGCAATCAGCCCCAGCATTTT
CASSPDGRHSNQPQHF
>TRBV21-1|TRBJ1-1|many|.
TGTGCCAGCAGCAAAGCCGGGTCTTCTGGGACAGAGGGGATGAACACTGAAGCTTTCTTT
CASSKAGSSGTEGMNTEAFF
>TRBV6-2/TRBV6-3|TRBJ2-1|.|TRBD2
TGTGCCAGCAGTTACTCGGATAGCGGGAGGTTCTACAATGAGCAGTTCTTC
CASSYSDSGRFYNEQFF
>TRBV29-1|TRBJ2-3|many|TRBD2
TGCAGCACCTCGGGGGGAGGGCCGGATACGCAGTATTTT
CSTSGGGPDTQYF
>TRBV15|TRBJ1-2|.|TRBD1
TGTGCCACCAGCAGAGATCCGGGACAGGGGCGGTGGAGTGGCTACACCTTC
CATSRDPGQGRWSGYTF
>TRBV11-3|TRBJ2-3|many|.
TGTGCCAGCAGCTTTACGGACGGTACAGATACGCAGTATTTT
CASSFTDGTDTQYF
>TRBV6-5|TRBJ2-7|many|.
TGTGCCAGCAGTCCCGCCTGGGACGTCTCTCGCGAGCAGTACTTC
CASSPAWDVSREQYF
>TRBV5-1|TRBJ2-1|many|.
TGCGCCAGCAGCTTGTCTGGCGGCTCCTACAATGAGCAGTTCTTC
CASSLSGGSYNEQFF
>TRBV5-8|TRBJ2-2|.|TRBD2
TGCGCCAGCATCCTGACTAGCGGGAGTCCCGGGGAGCTGTTTTTT
CASILTSGSPGELFF
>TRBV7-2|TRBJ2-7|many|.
TGTGCCAGCAGCTTGAGGCAGGGAAACGAGCAGTACTTC
CASSLRQGNEQYF
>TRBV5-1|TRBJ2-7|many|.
TGCGCCAGCAGCTCCTCGGGACTCGACTACGAGCAGTACTTC
CASSSSGLDYEQYF
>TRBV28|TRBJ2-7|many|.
TGTGCCAGCAGTTTAGACCAGGAGTACGAGCAGTACTTC
CASSLDQEYEQYF
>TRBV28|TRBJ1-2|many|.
TGTGCCAGCAGTTTTAGCAGCCACTATGGCTACACCTTC
CASSFSSHYGYTF
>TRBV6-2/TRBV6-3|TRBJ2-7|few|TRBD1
TGTGCCAGCAGGTCGGACAGGGGGTTAATCTACGAGCAGTACTTC
CASRSDRGLIYEQYF
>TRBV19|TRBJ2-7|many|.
TGTGCCAGTAGTCCATGGGAGCAGTACTTC
CASSPWEQYF
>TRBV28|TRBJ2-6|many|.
TGTGCCAGCAGTTTCAATCCGTACCGAAACTCTGGGGCCAACGTCCTGACTTTC
CASSFNPYRNSGANVLTF
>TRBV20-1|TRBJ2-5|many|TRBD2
TGCAGTGCTAGAGTAAGAGGACTAGCGGGGGGGACCCAGTACTTC
CSARVRGLAGGTQYF